Included here is one T cell receptor (beta chain) sequence, with context. This clonotype was counted ten times or more. The antigen it binds to is not known. No much larger clone is present one base from it, and per-base qualities are unavailable. Starting from about 500 ng total RNA, TCRbeta-specific cDNA was produced by reverse transcription with a constant-region primer and ProtoScript II reverse transcriptase. TCRbeta libraries were built with three nested multiplex PCR rounds, a slightly modified ARM-PCR procedure. A final 25-cycle PCR with Deep VentR polymerase added sample barcodes and Illumina adapters. Before sequencing, amplicons between 200 and 500 bp were purified from gel using a QIAquick gel extraction kit. An Illumina HiSeq 2500 was used to sequence the TCRbeta amplicons, generating 250-bp paired-end reads. The authors' pipeline ran thus. To recover full CDR3 sequences, reads were quality-trimmed using Trimmomatic v0.33 and paired reads were then merged using FLASH v1.2.11. MiGEC v1.2.1b assigned V, D and J germline segments to the rearranged TCRbeta sequences. Clonotype statistics, along with Shannon-Wiener diversity indices, were calculated using VDJtools v1.0.0. To cut down on sampling bias, every analysis after diversity analysis relied on just the 250 most abundant clonotypes from each sample. In-frame beta chains were kept once TCRdb had trimmed the public reads at Q25 with fastp and called clones with MiXCR. CDR3 protein duplicates are merged, each entry listing the most common genes and DNA. The V and J calls and clone size come from TCRdb's table, not from the authors' own analysis. A total of about 78,000 distinct CDR3 sequences appear in this sample, about 70% of them only once. The ten top clones hold about a quarter of the sample.

Without any cell sorting, total RNA and DNA were extracted together from roughly 21-30 mg of bulk tissue using the AllPrep DNA/RNA mini kit. Between late 2015 and early 2016, roughly five patients in China with histopathologically diagnosed primary liver carcinoma had surgical resection. Chronic HBV infection was present in the patients, and the patients were treatment-naive at sampling. Five spatially separated regions were sampled per tumor: superior, inferior, left-lateral and right-lateral poles, plus the tumor centre. Histological examination found more than 75% viable tumor cells in every tumor sample. Fresh tumor and adjacent tissue pieces were bisected, with one half stored in RNAlater at -80 degrees C and the other half sent for histology. This sample stems from a study of tumor-infiltrating lymphocytes in primary liver carcinoma (dated by TCRdb to about 2017). For context, the study as a whole: Hepatocellular carcinoma (four) or combined HCC and intrahepatic cholangiocarcinoma (one) was present in the five patients, who were three men and two women aged 30 to 69 years. The five patients had tumors of stage T1-T3 N0M0, with maximum diameters ranging from 4.2 to 10 cm. Roughly 3.5 to 7.5 million productive TCRbeta reads were obtained per sample, and no significant difference in read depth was found between tissue types. The study combined TCRbeta repertoire sequencing, expression microarrays and whole-exome sequencing across five regions of each liver tumor, with adjacent normal tissue and blood. A total of 35 specimens from 5 patients underwent TCRbeta repertoire sequencing, comprising approximately 25 tumor regions, 5 adjacent noncancerous liver tissues and 5 peripheral blood samples. To link TCRbeta repertoire diversity with the local molecular phenotype, the roughly 25 tumor region samples were profiled using Agilent mRNA microarrays. Repertoires from technical replicates were highly reproducible, with mean shared-clone rates around 0.87 and correlation coefficients above 0.95. Overall study results and their limits: Since the samples were bulk and unsorted, there was no way to compare CD4+ and CD8+ T cell repertoires. Only about 7-25% of top clones were found in all five regions of a tumor, suggesting spatial heterogeneity of tumor-infiltrating T cells. The top 250 clones accounted for a significantly greater share of the repertoire in tumors than in blood (p = 0.039). Repertoire overlap was found to be higher between tumor regions (mean approximately 35%) than between tumor-adjacent (17%) or tumor-blood (roughly 15%) pairs, consistent with antigen-driven expansion. Because only the TCR beta chain was sequenced and unpaired alpha chains were not captured, true repertoire diversity is likely underestimated. The study included only four or five patients, and the authors note findings should be validated in a larger study.

The clonotype comes from a middle-aged man with primary liver carcinoma and hepatitis B virus infection. Sequences were obtained from liver tumor tissue from sampling region 4. In the paper's terms, the cell subset or site label means: tumor region T4, right-lateral pole.

The CDR3 protein: CASSYSGGRIYNEQFF. The nucleotide sequence is TGTGCCAGCAGTTACTCGGGCGGGAGAATCTACAATGAGCAGTTCTTC. The chain was built from TRBV6-5 and TRBJ2-1; 7 middle bases align to TRBD2. The germline V gene specifies MNHEY as CDR1 and SVGAGI as CDR2. Unmatched junction bases come to 5, with V trimmed by 0 bases and J by 3 bases. From the cysteine through the phenylalanine, the CDR3 covers 16 amino acids. Just CDR3 DNA is preserved here, 48 bases in frame from base 1.